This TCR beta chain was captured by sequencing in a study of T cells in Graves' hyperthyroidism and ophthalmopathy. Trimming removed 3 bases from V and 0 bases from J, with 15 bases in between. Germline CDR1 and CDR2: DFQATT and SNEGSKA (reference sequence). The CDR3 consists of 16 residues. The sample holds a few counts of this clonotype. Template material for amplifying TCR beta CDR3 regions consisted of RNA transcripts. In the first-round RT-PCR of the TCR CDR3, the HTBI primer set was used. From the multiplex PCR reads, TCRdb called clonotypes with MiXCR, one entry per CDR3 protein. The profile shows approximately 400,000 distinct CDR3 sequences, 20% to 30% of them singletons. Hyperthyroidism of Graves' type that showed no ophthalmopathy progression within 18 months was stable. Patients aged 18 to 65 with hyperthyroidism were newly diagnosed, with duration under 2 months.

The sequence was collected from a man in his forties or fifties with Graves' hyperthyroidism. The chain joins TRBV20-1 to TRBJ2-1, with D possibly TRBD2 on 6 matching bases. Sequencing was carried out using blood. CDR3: CSARAGRMSSYNEQFF. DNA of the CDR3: TGCAGTGCTAGGGCTGGGAGGATGAGCTCCTACAATGAGCAGTTCTTC.